A selection of T cell receptor beta chains follows, all from one sample in a study of human versus mouse CDR3 diversity and MHC coevolution. The protocol was immunoSEQ multiplex PCR, while the TCRdb copy is restricted to in-frame clones and leaves out a portion. Among some 60,000 clones listed, roughly 94% were seen once. Sequencing used naive CD4+ T cells from blood. The receptors stem from a person aged 55 to 75 in good health. CDR3s include the opening cysteine and the closing phenylalanine or tryptophan. The order of the fields is J gene, D gene, V gene, clone size, CDR3 protein, CDR3 DNA. A D gene is named only where the DNA matches it firmly. Size is omitted from some rows. Given values are once, few, many or a class for expanded clones.

J gene: TRBJ1-2; D gene: TRBD1; V gene: TRBV25-1; clone size: -; CDR3 protein: CASSESRGLPYGYTF; CDR3 DNA: TGTGCCAGCAGTGAAAGCAGGGGGCTCCCCTATGGCTACACCTTC
J gene: TRBJ1-5; D gene: TRBD1; V gene: TRBV9; clone size: -; CDR3 protein: CASSPGQGRQPQHF; CDR3 DNA: TGTGCCAGCAGCCCTGGACAGGGAAGGCAGCCCCAGCATTTT
J gene: TRBJ2-5; D gene: -; V gene: TRBV19; clone size: -; CDR3 protein: CASSMRDTPETQYF; CDR3 DNA: TGTGCCAGTAGTATGAGGGACACCCCAGAGACCCAGTACTTC
J gene: TRBJ2-7; D gene: -; V gene: TRBV5-1; clone size: -; CDR3 protein: CASSEGTESYEQYF; CDR3 DNA: TGCGCCAGCAGTGAAGGGACTGAGTCCTACGAGCAGTACTTC
J gene: TRBJ2-6; D gene: -; V gene: TRBV9; clone size: -; CDR3 protein: CASSGATAANVLTF; CDR3 DNA: TGTGCCAGCAGCGGAGCGACAGCCGCCAACGTCCTGACTTTC
J gene: TRBJ2-1; D gene: -; V gene: TRBV4-1; clone size: -; CDR3 protein: CASSPQRVASLGNEQFF; CDR3 DNA: TGCGCCAGCAGCCCCCAAAGGGTGGCTAGCCTTGGCAATGAGCAGTTCTTC
J gene: TRBJ2-1; D gene: TRBD1; V gene: TRBV5-1; clone size: -; CDR3 protein: CASTVSGTDTYNEQFF; CDR3 DNA: TGCGCCAGCACCGTTTCCGGGACAGACACCTACAATGAGCAGTTCTTC
J gene: TRBJ1-3; D gene: -; V gene: TRBV9; clone size: -; CDR3 protein: CASSVVDSYSGNTIYF; CDR3 DNA: TGTGCCAGCAGCGTAGTCGACAGTTACTCTGGAAACACCATATATTTT
J gene: TRBJ2-3; D gene: -; V gene: TRBV19; clone size: -; CDR3 protein: CASSTGTRDTQYF; CDR3 DNA: TGTGCCAGTAGTACCGGGACAAGGGATACGCAGTATTTT
J gene: TRBJ1-2; D gene: -; V gene: TRBV9; clone size: -; CDR3 protein: CASTPGQGRLFYGYTF; CDR3 DNA: TGTGCCAGCACCCCCGGACAAGGGCGCCTATTCTATGGCTACACCTTC
J gene: TRBJ2-7; D gene: TRBD2; V gene: TRBV7-3; clone size: -; CDR3 protein: CASSRTSGSGEQYF; CDR3 DNA: TGTGCCAGCAGTCGGACTAGCGGGAGCGGGGAGCAGTACTTC
J gene: TRBJ2-3; D gene: TRBD2; V gene: TRBV7-6; clone size: -; CDR3 protein: CASSLLGGSSDTQYF; CDR3 DNA: TGTGCCAGCAGCTTATTAGGCGGGAGCTCAGATACGCAGTATTTT
J gene: TRBJ2-2; D gene: TRBD2; V gene: TRBV5-4; clone size: -; CDR3 protein: CASSPGGGGWTGELFF; CDR3 DNA: TGTGCCAGCAGTCCGGGAGGGGGGGGTTGGACCGGGGAGCTGTTTTTT
J gene: TRBJ1-2; D gene: TRBD1; V gene: TRBV19; clone size: -; CDR3 protein: CASSISRDRAAYGYTF; CDR3 DNA: TGTGCCAGTAGTATATCTAGGGACAGGGCGGCCTATGGCTACACCTTC
J gene: TRBJ2-2; D gene: TRBD2; V gene: TRBV5-1; clone size: -; CDR3 protein: CASSATWTSGRAGELFF; CDR3 DNA: TGCGCCAGCAGCGCTACCTGGACTAGCGGGAGAGCCGGGGAGCTGTTTTTT
J gene: TRBJ2-1; D gene: -; V gene: TRBV29-1; clone size: -; CDR3 protein: CSYIRRQNNEQFF; CDR3 DNA: TGCAGCTACATCCGGCGGCAGAACAATGAGCAGTTCTTC
J gene: TRBJ2-4; D gene: TRBD1; V gene: TRBV7-3; clone size: -; CDR3 protein: CASSSQTGNKNIQYF; CDR3 DNA: TGTGCCAGCAGCTCCCAGACAGGGAACAAAAACATTCAGTACTTC
J gene: TRBJ2-5; D gene: -; V gene: TRBV11-1; clone size: -; CDR3 protein: CASSLAMTGRTQETQYF; CDR3 DNA: TGTGCCAGCAGCTTAGCGATGACAGGGAGGACCCAAGAGACCCAGTACTTC
J gene: TRBJ2-7; D gene: TRBD2; V gene: TRBV19; clone size: once; CDR3 protein: CASSSGRGFGEQYF; CDR3 DNA: TGTGCCAGTAGTAGCGGGAGGGGTTTCGGCGAGCAGTACTTC
J gene: TRBJ1-3; D gene: TRBD1; V gene: TRBV23-1; clone size: -; CDR3 protein: CASSQSTGSSGDTIYF; CDR3 DNA: TGCGCCAGCAGTCAGTCGACAGGGAGCTCTGGAGACACCATATATTTT
J gene: TRBJ2-5; D gene: TRBD1; V gene: TRBV28; clone size: -; CDR3 protein: CASSFIGTGRTQYF; CDR3 DNA: TGTGCCAGCAGTTTTATTGGGACAGGGAGGACCCAGTACTTC
J gene: TRBJ2-4; D gene: -; V gene: TRBV29-1; clone size: -; CDR3 protein: CSVDGGTKNIQYF; CDR3 DNA: TGCAGCGTTGATGGGGGGACCAAAAACATTCAGTACTTC
J gene: TRBJ2-2; D gene: -; V gene: TRBV5-1; clone size: -; CDR3 protein: CASSREGPNTGELFF; CDR3 DNA: TGCGCCAGCAGCCGGGAAGGTCCGAACACCGGGGAGCTGTTTTTT
J gene: TRBJ1-1; D gene: -; V gene: TRBV29-1; clone size: -; CDR3 protein: CSVGGTASPGPAGAFF; CDR3 DNA: TGCAGCGTTGGCGGGACGGCTTCGCCGGGGCCGGCGGGCGCTTTCTTT
J gene: TRBJ1-5; D gene: TRBD1; V gene: TRBV5-1; clone size: -; CDR3 protein: CASSLEGGGNQPQHF; CDR3 DNA: TGCGCCAGCAGCTTGGAAGGGGGCGGCAATCAGCCCCAGCATTTT
J gene: TRBJ2-5; D gene: TRBD1; V gene: TRBV12-5; clone size: -; CDR3 protein: CASGLVPGGVETQYF; CDR3 DNA: TGTGCTAGTGGTTTGGTGCCAGGGGGCGTGGAGACCCAGTACTTC
J gene: TRBJ2-1; D gene: -; V gene: TRBV2; clone size: -; CDR3 protein: CASSGGGTRPYNEQFF; CDR3 DNA: TGTGCCAGCAGTGGTGGAGGGACCAGACCCTACAATGAGCAGTTCTTC
J gene: TRBJ2-1; D gene: TRBD2; V gene: TRBV7-3; clone size: -; CDR3 protein: CASSPGTSLGYNEQFF; CDR3 DNA: TGTGCCAGCAGCCCTGGGACTAGCCTGGGTTACAATGAGCAGTTCTTC
J gene: TRBJ1-5; D gene: -; V gene: TRBV5-1; clone size: -; CDR3 protein: CASSLLPGESQPQHF; CDR3 DNA: TGCGCCAGCAGCTTGTTGCCAGGGGAGAGTCAGCCCCAGCATTTT
J gene: TRBJ2-3; D gene: TRBD1; V gene: TRBV7-6; clone size: -; CDR3 protein: CASSLGGTGERTDTQYF; CDR3 DNA: TGTGCCAGCAGCTTAGGCGGGACAGGGGAAAGGACAGATACGCAGTATTTT
J gene: TRBJ2-5; D gene: TRBD1; V gene: TRBV29-1; clone size: -; CDR3 protein: CGVARQGDETQYF; CDR3 DNA: TGCGGCGTTGCTCGGCAGGGGGACGAGACCCAGTACTTC
J gene: TRBJ1-3; D gene: -; V gene: TRBV18; clone size: -; CDR3 protein: CASSSVGARGNTIYF; CDR3 DNA: TGTGCCAGCTCCTCCGTAGGGGCGAGAGGAAACACCATATATTTT
J gene: TRBJ2-3; D gene: -; V gene: TRBV15; clone size: -; CDR3 protein: CATSRMDGVRDTQYF; CDR3 DNA: TGTGCCACCAGCAGAATGGACGGGGTGAGAGATACGCAGTATTTT
J gene: TRBJ1-1; D gene: -; V gene: TRBV5-1; clone size: -; CDR3 protein: CASSSLQGGGTEAFF; CDR3 DNA: TGCGCCAGCAGCTCTTTACAGGGTGGGGGCACTGAAGCTTTCTTT
J gene: TRBJ1-4; D gene: TRBD1; V gene: TRBV5-4; clone size: -; CDR3 protein: CASSRTGDHEKLFF; CDR3 DNA: TGTGCCAGCAGCAGGACAGGGGACCATGAAAAACTGTTTTTT
J gene: TRBJ2-1; D gene: TRBD2; V gene: TRBV14; clone size: -; CDR3 protein: CASSPPSGGYNEQFF; CDR3 DNA: TGTGCCAGCAGCCCCCCCAGCGGGGGATACAATGAGCAGTTCTTC
J gene: TRBJ2-5; D gene: TRBD2; V gene: TRBV7-9; clone size: -; CDR3 protein: CASSLVERGGGETQYF; CDR3 DNA: TGTGCCAGCAGCTTAGTGGAGCGGGGAGGCGGTGAGACCCAGTACTTC
J gene: TRBJ1-5; D gene: -; V gene: TRBV7-2; clone size: -; CDR3 protein: CASSPSYSNQPQHF; CDR3 DNA: TGTGCCAGCAGCCCTAGTTATAGCAATCAGCCCCAGCATTTT
J gene: TRBJ1-4; D gene: -; V gene: TRBV19; clone size: -; CDR3 protein: CASSARTGGDEKLFF; CDR3 DNA: TGTGCCAGTAGTGCCCGGACGGGGGGGGATGAAAAACTGTTTTTT
J gene: TRBJ2-3; D gene: -; V gene: TRBV29-1; clone size: -; CDR3 protein: CSVVGQSTTDTQYF; CDR3 DNA: TGCAGCGTTGTCGGACAGAGTACCACAGATACGCAGTATTTT
J gene: TRBJ2-5; D gene: TRBD2; V gene: TRBV6-5; clone size: once; CDR3 protein: CASSDRLAGEAQYF; CDR3 DNA: TGTGCCAGCAGTGACAGACTAGCGGGAGAGGCCCAGTACTTC
J gene: TRBJ1-5; D gene: TRBD1; V gene: TRBV10-3; clone size: -; CDR3 protein: CAISPTGGNQPQHF; CDR3 DNA: TGTGCCATCAGTCCCACAGGGGGCAATCAGCCCCAGCATTTT
J gene: TRBJ1-3; D gene: -; V gene: TRBV19; clone size: few; CDR3 protein: CASLSSGNTIYF; CDR3 DNA: TGTGCCTCCCTTAGCTCTGGAAACACCATATATTTT
J gene: TRBJ2-7; D gene: TRBD1; V gene: TRBV4-2; clone size: -; CDR3 protein: CASSQDGRDRGPPYEQYF; CDR3 DNA: TGTGCCAGCAGCCAAGATGGGCGCGACAGGGGACCTCCCTACGAGCAGTACTTC
J gene: TRBJ1-5; D gene: TRBD1; V gene: TRBV19; clone size: -; CDR3 protein: CASRGTGGDQPQHF; CDR3 DNA: TGTGCCAGTAGAGGGACAGGGGGCGATCAGCCCCAGCATTTT
J gene: TRBJ2-5; D gene: -; V gene: TRBV10-1; clone size: -; CDR3 protein: CASSPAQTGETQYF; CDR3 DNA: TGCGCCAGCAGTCCGGCCCAGACGGGGGAGACCCAGTACTTC